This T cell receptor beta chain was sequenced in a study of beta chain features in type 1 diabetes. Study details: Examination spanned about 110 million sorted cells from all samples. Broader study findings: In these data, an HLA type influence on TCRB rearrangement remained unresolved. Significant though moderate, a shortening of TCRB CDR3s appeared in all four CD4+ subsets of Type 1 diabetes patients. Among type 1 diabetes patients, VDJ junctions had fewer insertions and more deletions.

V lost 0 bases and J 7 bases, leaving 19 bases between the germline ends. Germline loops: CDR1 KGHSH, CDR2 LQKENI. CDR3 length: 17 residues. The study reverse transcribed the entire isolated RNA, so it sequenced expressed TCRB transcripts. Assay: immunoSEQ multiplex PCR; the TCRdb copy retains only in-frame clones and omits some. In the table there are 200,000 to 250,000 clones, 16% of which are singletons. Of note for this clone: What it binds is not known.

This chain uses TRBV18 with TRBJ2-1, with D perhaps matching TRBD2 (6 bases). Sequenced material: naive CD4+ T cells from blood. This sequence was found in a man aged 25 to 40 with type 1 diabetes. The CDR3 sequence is CASSPPVERVRGNEQFF. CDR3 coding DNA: TGTGCCAGCTCACCACCGGTCGAGCGGGTTCGGGGAAATGAGCAGTTCTTC.